The sequence of this T cell receptor (beta chain) was determined in a study of regulatory T cells in long-lasting Graves disease. General observations from the study: Persistent disease was associated with favored TRBV28 usage and with favored use of TRBJ1-2 and TRBJ2-5.

Time point in this sample: newly diagnosed GD, antithyroid drugs for less than 3 months. The TCR library was made from RNA extracted from PBMCs. Patients met American Thyroid Association criteria for Graves' disease. Germline V gives CDR1 SGHKS, CDR2 YYEKEE (reference sequence). The germline V and J ends were trimmed by 1 base and 5 bases, with 7 bases remaining between them. The CDR3 covers 12 residues. This clonotype was seen many times. Its antigen is still unknown. With iRepertoire HTBI primers and Arm-PCR of CDR3 regions, TCR beta libraries were built. Authors' data handling: In the combined samples, 55 to 75 TRBV and 11 to 15 TRBJ segments were identified. TCRdb used MiXCR to reprocess the multiplex PCR reads, holding one entry per CDR3 protein. TCRdb, rather than the study authors, made the V and J calls. This sample has a few hundred thousand distinct CDR3 sequences, with 12% found just once.

These data are also associated with another study on T cells in Graves' hyperthyroidism and ophthalmopathy. That work adds: During a first-round RT-PCR of the TCR CDR3, the HTBI primer set was used.

This TCR was sampled from a woman aged 18 to 35 with Graves disease. The chain employs TRBV5-5 and TRBJ2-7; D is ambiguous. Sequenced here: peripheral blood mononuclear cells (PBMCs), sampled at new diagnosis, from a patient treated with antithyroid drugs. The CDR3 loop is CASSLQSHEQYF. In DNA, the CDR3 is TGTGCCAGCAGCTTGCAGAGCCACGAGCAGTACTTC.